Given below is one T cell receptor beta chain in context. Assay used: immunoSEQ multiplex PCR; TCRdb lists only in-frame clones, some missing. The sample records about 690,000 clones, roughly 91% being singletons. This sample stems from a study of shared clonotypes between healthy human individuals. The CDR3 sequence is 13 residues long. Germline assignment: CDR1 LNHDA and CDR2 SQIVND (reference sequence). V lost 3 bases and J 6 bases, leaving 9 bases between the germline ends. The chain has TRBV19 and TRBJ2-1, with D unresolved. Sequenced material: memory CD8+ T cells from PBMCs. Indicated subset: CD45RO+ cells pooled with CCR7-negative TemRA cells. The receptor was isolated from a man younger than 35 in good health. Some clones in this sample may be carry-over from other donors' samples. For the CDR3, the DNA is TGTGCCAGTAGTATCCTACCTGGCAATGAGCAGTTCTTC. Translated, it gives CASSILPGNEQFF.